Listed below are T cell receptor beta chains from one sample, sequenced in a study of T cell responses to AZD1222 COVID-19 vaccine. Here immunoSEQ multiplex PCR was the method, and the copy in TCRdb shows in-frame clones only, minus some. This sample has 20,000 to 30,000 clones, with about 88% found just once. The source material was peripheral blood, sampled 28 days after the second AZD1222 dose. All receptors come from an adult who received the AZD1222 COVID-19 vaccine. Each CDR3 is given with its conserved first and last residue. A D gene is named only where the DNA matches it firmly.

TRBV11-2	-	CASSLAPYTSTDTQYF
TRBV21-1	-	CASNEGDRGKNNEQFF
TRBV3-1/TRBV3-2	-	CASSQQTGPNQPQHF
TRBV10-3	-	CAISEDGLLYGYTF
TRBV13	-	CASSLRAGGPNYGYTF
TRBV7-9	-	CASSLVSGSGNTIYF
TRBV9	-	CASSVQASSYNEQFF
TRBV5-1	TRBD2	CASSLSGRGNEQFF
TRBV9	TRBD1	CASSVEGQGLTYNEQFF
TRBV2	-	CASSEQAGTDTQYF
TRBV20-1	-	CSAQRGYEQYF
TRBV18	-	CASSPPGSDGELFF
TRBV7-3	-	CASSKSRASSTDTQYF
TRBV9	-	CASSVGPGNTIYF
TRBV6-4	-	CASSEGTPSGANVLTF
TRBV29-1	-	CSVERGYTEAFF
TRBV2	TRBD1	CASSGGQGTSPLHF
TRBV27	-	CASSIRQQGSTDTQYF
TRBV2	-	CASSGREGGPYEQYF
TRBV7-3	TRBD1	CASSGGTGNTEAFF
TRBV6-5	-	CASRAGPYNEQFF
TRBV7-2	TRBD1	CASRRDRNTEAFF
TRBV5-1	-	CASSLGTLPTYEQYF
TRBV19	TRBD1	CASSSGGGVNQPQHF
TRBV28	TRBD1	CASRHSDRGEQYF
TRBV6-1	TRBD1	CASSEARTGTPEAFF
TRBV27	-	CASSPGPGRALFGYTF
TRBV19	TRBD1	CASSKTGPETQYF
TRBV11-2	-	CASSRFIPGVGAHEQYF
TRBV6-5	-	CASSSHEHGEWSEQFF
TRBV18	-	CASSPMADSQYF